Listed below are T cell receptor beta chains from one sample, sequenced in a study of blood T cell repertoires in COVID-19. Sequencing used immunoSEQ multiplex PCR; TCRdb keeps in-frame clones, though not all of them. The table lists about 220,000 clones, approximately 81% of them singletons. The sample comprised peripheral blood. The receptors stem from a woman in her sixties or seventies who had recovered from COVID-19. CDR3s include the opening cysteine and the closing phenylalanine or tryptophan. Each record gives: J gene, clone size, V gene, D gene, CDR3 protein, CDR3 DNA. The D gene is left open where the match is weak. Expanded clones get a size class; other rows say once, few or many, or leave the size out.

TRBJ2-7,.,TRBV5-8,.,CASSTTGGNEQYF,TGTGCCAGCAGCACAACGGGGGGCAACGAGCAGTACTTC
TRBJ1-2,.,TRBV19,.,CASSIDSGVSIIYGYTF,TGTGCCAGTAGTATAGATTCAGGGGTCAGCATCATCTATGGCTACACCTTC
TRBJ1-1,.,TRBV6-6,.,CASSPGLTAFF,TGTGCCAGCAGCCCTGGACTGACGGCTTTCTTT
TRBJ1-1,.,TRBV11-1,.,CASSSTGQGGAFF,TGTGCCAGCAGCTCAACCGGCCAGGGAGGAGCTTTCTTT
TRBJ1-2,.,TRBV6-5,TRBD1,CASRAGTGSNYGYTF,TGTGCCAGCCGAGCCGGGACAGGATCTAACTATGGCTACACCTTC
TRBJ2-7,.,TRBV5-6,TRBD1,CASSYRDRGGYEQYF,TGTGCCAGCAGCTACCGGGACAGGGGAGGCTACGAGCAGTACTTC
TRBJ2-1,.,TRBV9,.,CASSVSTVYNEQFF,TGTGCCAGCAGCGTATCAACGGTCTACAATGAGCAGTTCTTC
TRBJ2-2,.,TRBV3-1/TRBV3-2,.,CASSLWTENTGELFF,TGTGCCAGCAGCCTCTGGACAGAGAACACCGGGGAGCTGTTTTTT
TRBJ1-5,.,TRBV4-3,TRBD1,CASSQDYRQGGNQPQHF,TGCGCCAGCAGCCAAGATTACAGGCAGGGGGGCAATCAGCCCCAGCATTTT
TRBJ2-3,.,TRBV10-3,TRBD2,CAIARGRLAGGGPSTDTQYF,TGTGCCATTGCCCGAGGCAGACTAGCGGGGGGGGGACCTAGCACAGATACGCAGTATTTT
TRBJ1-2,.,TRBV12-3/TRBV12-4,.,CAVESAENYGYTF,TGTGCCGTAGAATCCGCCGAGAACTATGGCTACACCTTC
TRBJ2-7,.,TRBV11-2,.,CASSFGGSSTYEQYF,TGTGCCAGCAGCTTCGGGGGTAGTTCTACCTACGAGCAGTACTTC
TRBJ1-1,once,TRBV6-5,.,CASSSDSPWNTEAFF,TGTGCCAGCAGTTCGGACAGCCCCTGGAACACTGAAGCTTTCTTT
TRBJ2-1,.,TRBV10-3,TRBD2,CAISAGLAGGWENEQFF,TGTGCCATCAGTGCAGGACTCGCGGGGGGGTGGGAAAATGAGCAGTTCTTC
TRBJ1-1,.,TRBV19,TRBD1,CATPESKLPKDRERVGFF,TGTGCCACCCCGGAATCCAAACTCCCCAAGGACAGGGAAAGGGTTGGTTTCTTT
TRBJ2-1,.,TRBV18,TRBD2,CASSARRGGAAYNEQFF,TGTGCCAGCTCAGCCCGGCGGGGGGGGGCCGCCTACAATGAGCAGTTCTTC
TRBJ1-2,.,TRBV6-5,TRBD1,CASSRTGRYGYTF,TGTGCCAGCAGTCGGACAGGGCGGTATGGCTACACCTTC
TRBJ2-2,few,TRBV7-2,TRBD2,CASSPPTSGGPGELFF,TGTGCCAGCAGCCCACCGACTAGCGGGGGGCCCGGGGAGCTGTTTTTT
TRBJ1-4,.,TRBV12-3/TRBV12-4,.,CAIQLEEKLFF,TGTGCCATCCAATTAGAAGAAAAACTGTTTTTT
TRBJ2-3,.,TRBV6-2/TRBV6-3,.,CASSLGRKLAREGGMDTQYF,TGTGCCAGCAGTCTCGGGAGGAAACTAGCTCGAGAGGGGGGCATGGATACGCAGTATTTT
TRBJ2-1,.,TRBV19,.,CASSISRDNEQFF,TGTGCCAGTAGTATCTCCAGGGACAATGAGCAGTTCTTC
TRBJ2-1,.,TRBV12-3/TRBV12-4,TRBD2,CASSLTSGGTEFF,TGTGCCAGCAGTTTAACTAGCGGGGGGACAGAGTTCTTC
TRBJ1-3,.,TRBV6-5,.,CASRPRGSGNTIYF,TGTGCCAGCAGACCCAGGGGATCCGGAAACACCATATATTTT
TRBJ2-7,.,TRBV12-3/TRBV12-4,.,CASSFGVEQYF,TGTGCCAGCAGTTTCGGTGTGGAGCAGTACTTC
TRBJ1-2,.,TRBV3-1/TRBV3-2,.,CAAIRGGPYGYTF,TGTGCCGCAATCCGGGGGGGCCCCTATGGCTACACCTTC
TRBJ2-7,.,TRBV3-1/TRBV3-2,.,CASSQAVDEQYF,TGTGCCAGCAGCCAAGCGGTTGACGAGCAGTACTTC
TRBJ1-2,.,TRBV3-1/TRBV3-2,.,CASSQDNGLDPRGGYTF,TGTGCCAGCAGCCAAGATAACGGTCTGGACCCAAGGGGTGGCTACACCTTC
TRBJ2-5,.,TRBV5-1,TRBD2,CASSSKLAGSETQYF,TGCGCCAGCAGCTCCAAATTAGCGGGGTCAGAGACCCAGTACTTC
TRBJ2-5,.,TRBV19,.,CASSISGHQETQYF,TGTGCCAGTAGTATCTCAGGGCACCAAGAGACCCAGTACTTC
TRBJ1-2,.,TRBV12-3/TRBV12-4,.,CASSRGETRGYTF,TGTGCCAGCAGCCGGGGAGAAACGAGGGGCTACACCTTC
TRBJ1-5,few,TRBV2,.,CASSSRQSNQPQHF,TGTGCCAGCAGTAGTAGACAGAGCAATCAGCCCCAGCATTTT
TRBJ1-3,.,TRBV7-9,TRBD1,CASRGQGDSGNTIYF,TGTGCCAGCAGAGGACAGGGGGACTCTGGAAACACCATATATTTT
TRBJ2-7,.,TRBV19,.,CASSIRGDEQYF,TGTGCCAGTAGTATAAGAGGAGACGAGCAGTACTTC
TRBJ1-1,.,TRBV9,.,CASSVAAMNTEAFF,TGTGCCAGCTCCGTGGCGGCCATGAACACTGAAGCTTTCTTT
TRBJ2-3,many,TRBV4-3,.,CASSQDVRVSNLRTDTQYF,TGCGCCAGCAGCCAAGATGTCAGGGTCTCTAATTTGCGCACAGATACGCAGTATTTT